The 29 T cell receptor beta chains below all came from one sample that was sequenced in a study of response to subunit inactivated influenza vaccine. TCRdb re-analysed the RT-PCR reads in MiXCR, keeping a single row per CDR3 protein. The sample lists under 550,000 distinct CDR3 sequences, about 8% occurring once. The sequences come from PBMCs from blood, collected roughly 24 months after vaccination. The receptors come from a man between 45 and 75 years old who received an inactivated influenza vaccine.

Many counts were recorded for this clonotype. CDR3 loop: CASSLMGRVNSPLHF. The CDR3 nucleotides read TGTGCCAGCAGCTTAATGGGCAGGGTGAATTCACCCCTCCACTTT. The rearrangement joins TRBV7-2 to TRBJ1-6, with D possibly matching TRBD1 (5 bases). CDR3 length: 15 amino acids. V was pared by 2 bases and J by 7 bases, with 12 bases between. In germline, CDR1 is SGHTA, CDR2 FQGNSA.

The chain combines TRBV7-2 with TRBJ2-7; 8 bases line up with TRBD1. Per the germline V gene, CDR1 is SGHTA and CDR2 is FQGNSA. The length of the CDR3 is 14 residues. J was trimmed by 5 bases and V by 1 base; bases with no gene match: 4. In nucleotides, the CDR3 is TGTGCCAGCAGCTTAGGACAGGGGTACCACGAGCAGTACTTC. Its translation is CASSLGQGYHEQYF.

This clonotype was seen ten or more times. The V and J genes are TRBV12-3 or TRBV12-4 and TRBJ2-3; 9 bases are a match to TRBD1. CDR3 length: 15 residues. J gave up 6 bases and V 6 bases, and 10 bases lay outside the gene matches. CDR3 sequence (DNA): TGTGCCAGCAGGAAAACAGGGGGCGCTTTCGATACGCAGTATTTT. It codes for CASRKTGGAFDTQYF.

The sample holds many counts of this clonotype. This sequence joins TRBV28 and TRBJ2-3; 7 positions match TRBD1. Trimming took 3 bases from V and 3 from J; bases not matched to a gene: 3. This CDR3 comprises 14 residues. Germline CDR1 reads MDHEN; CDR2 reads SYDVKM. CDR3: CASSFRDSTDTQYF. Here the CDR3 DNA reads TGTGCCAGCAGTTTCCGGGACAGTACAGATACGCAGTATTTT.

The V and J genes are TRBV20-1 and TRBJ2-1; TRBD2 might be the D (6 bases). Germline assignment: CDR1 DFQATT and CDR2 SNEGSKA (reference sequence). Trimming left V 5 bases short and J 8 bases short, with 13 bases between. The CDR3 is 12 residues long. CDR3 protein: CSAWGEQYEQFF. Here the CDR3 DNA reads TGCAGTGCTTGGGGGGAGCAGTATGAGCAGTTCTTC.

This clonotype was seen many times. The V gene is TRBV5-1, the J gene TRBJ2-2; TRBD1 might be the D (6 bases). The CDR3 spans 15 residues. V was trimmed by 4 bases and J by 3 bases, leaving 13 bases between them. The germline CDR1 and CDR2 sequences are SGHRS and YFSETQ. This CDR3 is CASSPWTEHTGELFF. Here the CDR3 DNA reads TGCGCCAGCAGCCCCTGGACAGAACACACCGGGGAGCTGTTTTTT.

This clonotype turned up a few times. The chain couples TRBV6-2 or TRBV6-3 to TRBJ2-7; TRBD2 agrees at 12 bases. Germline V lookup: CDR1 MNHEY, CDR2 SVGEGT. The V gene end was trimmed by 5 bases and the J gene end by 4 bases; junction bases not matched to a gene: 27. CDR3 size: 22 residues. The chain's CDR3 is CASSTAGTGILIETSGRYEQYF. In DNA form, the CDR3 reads TGTGCCAGCAGTACGGCCGGGACAGGGATTTTGATTGAGACTAGCGGGAGATACGAGCAGTACTTC.

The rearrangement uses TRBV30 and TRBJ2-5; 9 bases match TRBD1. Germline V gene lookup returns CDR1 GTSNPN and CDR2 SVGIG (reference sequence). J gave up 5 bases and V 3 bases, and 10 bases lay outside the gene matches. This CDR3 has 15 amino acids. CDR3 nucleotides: TGTGCCTGGAGCCCTCCCGGGACAGGGTATGAGACCCAGTACTTC. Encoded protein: CAWSPPGTGYETQYF.

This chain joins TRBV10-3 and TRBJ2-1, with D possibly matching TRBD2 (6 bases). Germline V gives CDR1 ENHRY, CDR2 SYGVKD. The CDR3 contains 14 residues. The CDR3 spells CALSEAGTKNEQFF. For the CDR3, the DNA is TGTGCTCTCAGTGAGGCGGGGACCAAAAATGAGCAGTTCTTC.

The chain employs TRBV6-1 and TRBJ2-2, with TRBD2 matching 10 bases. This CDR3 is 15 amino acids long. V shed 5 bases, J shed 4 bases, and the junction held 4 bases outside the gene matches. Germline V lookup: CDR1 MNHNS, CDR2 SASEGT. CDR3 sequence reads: CASSLAGAITGELFF. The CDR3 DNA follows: TGTGCCAGCAGTCTAGCGGGGGCCATCACCGGGGAGCTGTTTTTT.

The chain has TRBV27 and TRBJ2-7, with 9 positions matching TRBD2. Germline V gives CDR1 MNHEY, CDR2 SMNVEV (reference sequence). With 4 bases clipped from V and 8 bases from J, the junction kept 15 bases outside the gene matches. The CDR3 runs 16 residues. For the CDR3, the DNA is TGTGCCAGCAGTTCCCTCCCGGGGAGCGGGGGGTCCCAGCAGTACTTC. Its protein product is CASSSLPGSGGSQQYF.

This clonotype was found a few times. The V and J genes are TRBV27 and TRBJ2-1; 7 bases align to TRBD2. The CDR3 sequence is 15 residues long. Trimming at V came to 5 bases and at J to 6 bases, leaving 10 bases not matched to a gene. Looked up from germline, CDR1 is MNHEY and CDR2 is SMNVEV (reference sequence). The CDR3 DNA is TGTGCCAGCAGTCTTAGCTGGGGAGGGTCCAATGAGCAGTTCTTC. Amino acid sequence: CASSLSWGGSNEQFF.

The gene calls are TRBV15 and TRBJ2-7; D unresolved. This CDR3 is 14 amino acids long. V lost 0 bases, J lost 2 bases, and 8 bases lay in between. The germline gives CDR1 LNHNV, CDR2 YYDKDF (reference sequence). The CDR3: CATSRDLGPYEQYF. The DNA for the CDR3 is TGTGCCACCAGCAGAGATCTAGGACCCTACGAGCAGTACTTC.

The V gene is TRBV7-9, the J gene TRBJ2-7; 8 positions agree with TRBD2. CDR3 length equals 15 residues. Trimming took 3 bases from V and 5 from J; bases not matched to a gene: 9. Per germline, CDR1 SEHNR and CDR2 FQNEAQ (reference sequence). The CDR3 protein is CASSFGGRPSDEQYF. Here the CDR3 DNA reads TGTGCCAGCAGCTTTGGCGGGAGGCCATCCGACGAGCAGTACTTC.

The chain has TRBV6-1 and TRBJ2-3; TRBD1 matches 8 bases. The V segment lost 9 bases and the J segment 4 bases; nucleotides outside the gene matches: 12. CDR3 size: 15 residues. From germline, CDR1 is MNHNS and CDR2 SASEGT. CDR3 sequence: CARGFRQGSADTQYF. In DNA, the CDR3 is TGTGCCAGGGGTTTTAGACAGGGGAGCGCAGATACGCAGTATTTT.

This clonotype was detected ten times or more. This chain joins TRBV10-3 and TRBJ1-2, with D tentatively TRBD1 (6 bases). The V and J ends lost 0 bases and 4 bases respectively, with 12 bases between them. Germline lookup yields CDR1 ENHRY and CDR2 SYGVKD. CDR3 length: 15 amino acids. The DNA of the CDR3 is TGTGCCATCAGTGAGTCGCAGGGGAAAGGCTATGGCTACACCTTC. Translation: CAISESQGKGYGYTF.

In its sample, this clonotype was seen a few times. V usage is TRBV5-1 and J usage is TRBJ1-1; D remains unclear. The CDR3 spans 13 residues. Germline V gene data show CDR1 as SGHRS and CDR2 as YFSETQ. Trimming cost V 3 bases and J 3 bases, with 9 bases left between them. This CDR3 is CASSSQDHTEAFF. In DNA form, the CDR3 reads TGCGCCAGCAGCTCGCAGGACCACACTGAAGCTTTCTTT.

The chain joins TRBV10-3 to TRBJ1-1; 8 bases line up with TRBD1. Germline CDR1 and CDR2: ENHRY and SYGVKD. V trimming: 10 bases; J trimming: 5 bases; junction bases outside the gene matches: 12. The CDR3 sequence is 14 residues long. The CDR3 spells CATRQTGEHTEAFF. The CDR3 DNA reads TGTGCCACCAGGCAGACAGGGGAGCATACTGAAGCTTTCTTT.

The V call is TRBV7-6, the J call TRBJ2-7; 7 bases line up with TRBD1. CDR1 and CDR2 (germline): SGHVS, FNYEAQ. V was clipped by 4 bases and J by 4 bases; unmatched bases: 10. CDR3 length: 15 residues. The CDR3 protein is CASSSEGALGYEQYF. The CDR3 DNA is TGTGCCAGCAGCTCAGAGGGGGCCCTCGGGTACGAGCAGTACTTC.

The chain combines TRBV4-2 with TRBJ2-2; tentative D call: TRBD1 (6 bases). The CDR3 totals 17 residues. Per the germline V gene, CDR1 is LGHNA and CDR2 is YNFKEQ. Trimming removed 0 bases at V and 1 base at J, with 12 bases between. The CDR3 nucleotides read TGTGCCAGCAGCCAAGAATTAGGGACACTGAACACCGGGGAGCTGTTTTTT. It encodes CASSQELGTLNTGELFF.

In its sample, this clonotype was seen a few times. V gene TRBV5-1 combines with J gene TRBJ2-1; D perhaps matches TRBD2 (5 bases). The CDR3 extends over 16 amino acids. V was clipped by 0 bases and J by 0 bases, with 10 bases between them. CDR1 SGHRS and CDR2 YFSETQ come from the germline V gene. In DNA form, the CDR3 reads TGCGCCAGCAGCTTGGGGGCTGCGGGCTCCTACAATGAGCAGTTCTTC. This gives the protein CASSLGAAGSYNEQFF.

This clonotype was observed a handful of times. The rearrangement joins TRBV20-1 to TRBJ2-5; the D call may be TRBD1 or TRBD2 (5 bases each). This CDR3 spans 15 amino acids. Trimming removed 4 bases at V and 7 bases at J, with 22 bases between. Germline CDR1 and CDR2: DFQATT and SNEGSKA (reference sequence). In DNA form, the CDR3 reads TGCAGTGCTATACCCGGGACCGCTGGAGTAGGGACCCAGTACTTC. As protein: CSAIPGTAGVGTQYF.

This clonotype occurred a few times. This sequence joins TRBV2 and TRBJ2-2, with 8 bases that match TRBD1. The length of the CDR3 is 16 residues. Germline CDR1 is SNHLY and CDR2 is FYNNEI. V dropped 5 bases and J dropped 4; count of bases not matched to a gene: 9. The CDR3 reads CASSYRGERGTGELFF. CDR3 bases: TGTGCCAGCAGTTACAGGGGGGAACGGGGCACCGGGGAGCTGTTTTTT.

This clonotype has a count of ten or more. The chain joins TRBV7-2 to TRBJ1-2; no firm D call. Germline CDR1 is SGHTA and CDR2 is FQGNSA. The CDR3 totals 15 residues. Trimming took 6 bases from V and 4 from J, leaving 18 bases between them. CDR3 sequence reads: CASRSWTAEGYGYTF. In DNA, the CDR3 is TGTGCCAGCAGATCATGGACCGCCGAGGGCTATGGCTACACCTTC.

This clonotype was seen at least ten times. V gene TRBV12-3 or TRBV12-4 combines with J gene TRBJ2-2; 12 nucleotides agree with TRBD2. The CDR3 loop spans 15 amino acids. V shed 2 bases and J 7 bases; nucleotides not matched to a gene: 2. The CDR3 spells CASSLPTSGSGELFF. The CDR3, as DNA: TGTGCCAGCAGTTTACCGACTAGCGGGAGCGGGGAGCTGTTTTTT.

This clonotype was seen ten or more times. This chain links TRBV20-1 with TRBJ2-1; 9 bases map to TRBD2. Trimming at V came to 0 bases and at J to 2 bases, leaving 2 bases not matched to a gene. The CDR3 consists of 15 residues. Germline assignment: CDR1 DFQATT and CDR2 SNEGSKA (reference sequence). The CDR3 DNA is TGCAGTGCTAGAGACGCGGGAGGGACCTACAATGAGCAGTTCTTC. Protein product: CSARDAGGTYNEQFF.

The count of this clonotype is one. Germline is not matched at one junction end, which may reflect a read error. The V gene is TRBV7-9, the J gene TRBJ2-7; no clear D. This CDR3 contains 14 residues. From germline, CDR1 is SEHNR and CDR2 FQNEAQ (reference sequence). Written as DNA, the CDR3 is TGTGCCAGCGGCTTGGCTCAGGCTGCCTACGAGCAGTACTTC. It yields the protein CASGLAQAAYEQYF.

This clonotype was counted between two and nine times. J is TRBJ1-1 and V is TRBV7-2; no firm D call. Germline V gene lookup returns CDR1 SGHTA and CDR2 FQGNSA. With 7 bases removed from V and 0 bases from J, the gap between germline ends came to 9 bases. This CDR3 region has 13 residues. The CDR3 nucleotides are TGTGCCAGCACTCGTATTCTGAACACTGAAGCTTTCTTT. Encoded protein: CASTRILNTEAFF.

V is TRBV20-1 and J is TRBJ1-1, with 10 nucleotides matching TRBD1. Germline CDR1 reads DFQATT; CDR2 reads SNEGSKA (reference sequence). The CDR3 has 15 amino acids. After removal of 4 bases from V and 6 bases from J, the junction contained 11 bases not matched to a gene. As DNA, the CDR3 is TGCAGTGCTATCCCTCCGGGACAGGGGAAGCCTGAAGCTTTCTTT. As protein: CSAIPPGQGKPEAFF.